This TCR beta chain was sequenced in a study of cytomegalovirus exposure and HLA in healthy donors. Study context: One earlier analysis, a look at 180 million or so T cells, found roughly 110 million unique TCR beta sequences.

The PCR ran on 60 Vbeta and 13 Jbeta primers. As processed by the authors: A later analysis counted approximately 80 million unique TCR beta chains, around 10 million shared. Clones were read by immunoSEQ multiplex PCR, and TCRdb kept only the in-frame ones, dropping some. The DNA gave D and trimming, while V, J and clone size come from that table. Seen here are roughly 140,000 clones, more than 65% observed once, and the top ten hold 1.6%. Study findings and constraints: Most TCR beta V segments were productive about 90% or about 30% of the time in an earlier analysis. Based on reports, TCR beta sequences accurately predicted HLA-A and HLA-B alleles for most subjects.

The CDR3 extends over 13 amino acids. Germline V gene lookup returns CDR1 GTSNPN and CDR2 SVGIG (reference sequence). Deletions cut 4 bases from V and 4 bases from J, with 8 bases between. For this clone: Its antigen is unidentified.

V gene TRBV30 combines with J gene TRBJ1-6, with D uncertain. The sequenced sample was PBMCs. The sequence was collected from a woman in her twenties or thirties in good health and CMV-seronegative. The CDR3 DNA reads as TGTGCCTGGAAGCCAGGTTATAATTCACCCCTCCACTTT. Translation: CAWKPGYNSPLHF.